These T cell receptor beta chains were read from a single sample in a study of T cell responses to AZD1222 COVID-19 vaccine. Profiled with immunoSEQ multiplex PCR; TCRdb holds only in-frame clones, not every one. The repertoire holds about 110,000 clones, with about nine tenths as singletons. This material consisted of peripheral blood, taken on day 0 of MenACWY control vaccination. The origin of the receptors is an adult in good health. Each CDR3 is given with its conserved first and last residue. The D gene is left open where the match is weak. Some rows have no size entry. The others give once, few or many, or a class for an expanded clone.

clone_size	v_call	d_call	j_call	cdr3_nt	cdr3_aa
NA	TRBV18	TRBD1	TRBJ2-7	TGTGCCAGCTCACCCCTTGGGACAGGGGAATTTAACTACGAGCAGTACTTC	CASSPLGTGEFNYEQYF
once	TRBV27	TRBD1	TRBJ2-5	TGTGCCACAGCAGGGACAGGGGTGGAGACCCAGTACTTC	CATAGTGVETQYF
NA	TRBV5-5	NA	TRBJ1-1	TGTGCCAGCAGCTCCTTGGGAACCGAGGGCACTGAAGCTTTCTTT	CASSSLGTEGTEAFF
NA	TRBV29-1	NA	TRBJ1-1	TGCAGTGTCGGGCGGGACACTGAAGCTTTCTTT	CSVGRDTEAFF
NA	TRBV27	NA	TRBJ1-5	TGTGCCAGCAGTGATGCCGGGACACAATATCAGCCCCAGCATTTT	CASSDAGTQYQPQHF
NA	TRBV6-1	NA	TRBJ1-1	TGTGCCAGCAGTGACGACCCACGGACAGAAGCTTTCTTT	CASSDDPRTEAFF
NA	TRBV28	NA	TRBJ1-5	TGTGCCAGCACTGTGGACACATCGGATAGCAATCAGCCCCAGCATTTT	CASTVDTSDSNQPQHF
NA	TRBV5-4	NA	TRBJ1-4	TGTGCCAGCAGCTTGGCCATGGGGAATGAAAAACTGTTTTTT	CASSLAMGNEKLFF
few	TRBV9	NA	TRBJ2-5	TGTGCCAGCAGCGTAGGGGGCGGACAAGAGACCCAGTACTTC	CASSVGGGQETQYF
NA	TRBV19	TRBD2	TRBJ2-1	TGTGCCAGTAGTATCAGATTGCGGGGGGAGAGTTTGAATGAGCAGTTCTTC	CASSIRLRGESLNEQFF